One T cell receptor (beta chain) is described in this entry. This specimen belongs to a study of identical twins. The CDR3 extends over 12 amino acids. Germline V gene data show CDR1 as SQVTM and CDR2 as ANQGSEA. V lost 6 bases, J lost 3 bases, and 9 bases lay in between. MiXCR was run by TCRdb on the 5' RACE reads, yielding one entry per CDR3 protein. The table includes about 690,000 distinct CDR3 sequences, approximately 6.1% detected once. Sequencing used naive T cells sorted from blood. This TCR derives from a man between 18 and 29 years old in good health. The chain carries TRBV29-1 and TRBJ2-1, with D unclear. Here the CDR3 reads CSVGAGYNEQFF. CDR3 sequence (DNA): TGCAGCGTCGGTGCCGGCTACAATGAGCAGTTCTTC.